Shown below are 15 T cell receptor beta chains from a single sample sequenced in a study of blood T cell repertoires in COVID-19. Libraries were prepared by immunoSEQ multiplex PCR; TCRdb keeps only in-frame clonotypes and omits some of them. The sample lists 250,000 or so clones; roughly 84% were seen once. The specimen was PBMCs or T cells enriched from blood (not recorded which). Source of these receptors: a man aged 50 to 59 who had recovered from COVID-19.

Comment on this clone: The same CDR3 arises from other DNA sequences in this sample as well. V usage is TRBV7-8 and J usage is TRBJ2-7; the D gene is possibly TRBD2 (6 bases). Trimming removed 4 bases from V and 2 bases from J, with 12 bases in between. CDR3 length: 14 residues. Germline CDR1 reads SGHVS; CDR2 reads FQNEAQ. The CDR3 here is CASSSGTGAYEQYF. DNA for the CDR3: TGTGCCAGCAGCTCCGGGACGGGGGCCTACGAGCAGTACTTC.

V and J are TRBV5-1 and TRBJ2-7; 7 bases align to TRBD1. The CDR3 covers 15 residues. Trimming removed 4 bases from V and 2 bases from J; junction bases left unmatched: 9. Per germline, CDR1 SGHRS and CDR2 YFSETQ. The CDR3 DNA sequence: TGCGCCAGCAGCCTTGGACAGGTCCCCCCCTACGAGCAGTACTTC. Protein sequence: CASSLGQVPPYEQYF. Based on the CDR3 plus reference TRBV5-1 and TRBJ2-7, the full variable domain is KAGVTQTPRYLIKTRGQQVTLSCSPISGHRSVSWYQQTPGQGLQFLFEYFSETQRNKGNFPGRFSGRQFSNSRSEMNVSTLELGDSALYLCASSLGQVPPYEQYFGPGTRLTVT.

The chain combines TRBV2 with TRBJ2-2, with TRBD2 matching over 9 bases. The CDR3 extends over 14 amino acids. Trimming at V came to 8 bases and at J to 3 bases, leaving 4 bases not matched to a gene. In germline, CDR1 is SNHLY, CDR2 FYNNEI. As DNA, the CDR3 is TGTGCCAGCGCTGAGCGGGGGGACACCGGGGAGCTGTTTTTT. It encodes CASAERGDTGELFF.

The chain combines TRBV28 with TRBJ1-6; D gene ambiguous. The CDR3 contains 13 residues. Trimming removed 7 bases at V and 7 bases at J, with 11 bases between. CDR1 and CDR2 (germline): MDHEN, SYDVKM. CDR3 region: CASKWTGNSPLHF. The DNA for the CDR3 is TGTGCCAGCAAGTGGACGGGAAATTCACCCCTCCACTTT.

The V gene is TRBV7-3, the J gene TRBJ2-3; TRBD2 agrees at 10 bases. Trimming took 3 bases from V and 5 from J; bases not matched to a gene: 5. The germline CDR1 and CDR2 sequences are SGHTA and FQGTGA. The CDR3 extends over 15 amino acids. The CDR3 nucleotides are TGTGCCAGCAGCTTGGAGCGGGGGGGCCGAGATACGCAGTATTTT. Protein: CASSLERGGRDTQYF.

This clone was found a few times. The gene calls are TRBV15 and TRBJ2-2; weak D call: TRBD1 (6 bases). Germline CDR1 LNHNV, CDR2 YYDKDF (reference sequence). The CDR3 totals 15 residues. With 1 base removed from V and 4 bases from J, the gap between germline ends came to 10 bases. The CDR3 loop reads CATSRGVGGTGELFF. The CDR3 nucleotides read TGTGCCACCAGCAGAGGTGTAGGGGGCACCGGGGAGCTGTTTTTT.

The CDR3 bases are TGCAGTGCTAGAGATCACCCAGGGGTAACCTTC. Its translation: CSARDHPGVTF. The gene calls are TRBV20-1 and TRBJ1-2; a possible D gene is TRBD1 (6 bases). Trimming shortened V by 0 bases and J by 14 bases, and 13 bases separated the two germline ends. CDR1 and CDR2 (germline): DFQATT, SNEGSKA (reference sequence). CDR3 size: 11 residues.

Only one count was recorded for this clone. The gene calls are TRBV12-3 or TRBV12-4 and TRBJ2-2; D gene unclear. The V and J ends lost 3 bases and 8 bases respectively, with 10 bases between them. The CDR3 length is 13 residues. The CDR3 is CASSLLSVGELFF. In DNA form, the CDR3 reads TGTGCCAGCAGTTTGTTATCTGTGGGGGAGCTGTTTTTT.

This clone is a singleton in its sample. This chain connects TRBV4-2 to TRBJ2-5, with 12 bases lining up with TRBD2. The CDR3 is 17 amino acids. The junction had 5 bases not matched to a gene; V was cut back by 1 base and J by 2 bases. From germline, CDR1 is LGHNA and CDR2 YNFKEQ. The CDR3, as DNA: TGTGCCAGCAGCCAAGCCCCTAGCGGGGGGGAACAAGAGACCCAGTACTTC. This encodes CASSQAPSGGEQETQYF.

The chain is built from TRBV6-4 and TRBJ1-1; D remains unclear. The germline V gene has CDR1 MRHNA and CDR2 SNTAGT. V shed 3 bases and J shed 0 bases, with 5 bases lying between them. The CDR3 consists of 13 residues. The CDR3: CASSEELNTEAFF. The DNA of the CDR3 is TGTGCCAGCAGTGAAGAGTTGAACACTGAAGCTTTCTTT.

This clone was counted a single time. The chain has TRBV4-3 and TRBJ1-6, with 8 bases identical to TRBD1. After removal of 4 bases from V and 8 bases from J, the junction contained 7 bases not matched to a gene. The CDR3 totals 15 residues. Germline values: CDR1 LGHNA, CDR2 YSLEER. Written as DNA, the CDR3 is TGCGCCAGCAGCCTAGAGACAGGGGAGGATTCACCCCTCCACTTT. This codes for CASSLETGEDSPLHF.

The chain employs TRBV9 and TRBJ1-2, with TRBD1 matching 9 bases. The CDR3 is 13 amino acids. CDR1 SGDLS and CDR2 YYNGEE come from the germline V gene. V lost 6 bases and J lost 4; bases outside the gene matches: 4. The CDR3 protein is CASTTQGAYGYTF. In DNA, the CDR3 is TGTGCCAGCACGACACAGGGGGCCTATGGCTACACCTTC.

The genes are TRBV6-2 or TRBV6-3 and TRBJ2-1; 7 bases map to TRBD1. Germline loops: CDR1 MNHEY, CDR2 SVGEGT. V lost 4 bases, J lost 6 bases, and 6 bases stayed unmatched. CDR3 length: 14 residues. The CDR3 loop reads CASSWGRGSNEQFF. In DNA, the CDR3 is TGTGCCAGCAGTTGGGGCAGGGGGTCCAATGAGCAGTTCTTC.

This clone showed up just once. The rearrangement uses TRBV19 and TRBJ1-5, with 8 bases aligning to TRBD1. Germline CDR1 and CDR2: LNHDA and SQIVND (reference sequence). This CDR3 is built from 16 residues. V lost 4 bases to trimming and J lost 1 base; unmatched junction nucleotides: 6. CDR3 residues: CASSTPGQASNQPQHF. The CDR3 DNA reads TGTGCCAGTAGTACGCCGGGACAGGCGAGCAATCAGCCCCAGCATTTT.

This chain's CDR3 is CATSDARGPTGELFF. CDR3 nucleotide sequence: TGTGCCACCAGTGATGCCAGGGGTCCAACCGGGGAGCTGTTTTTT. The chain has TRBV24-1 and TRBJ2-2, with D tentatively TRBD1 (6 bases). Trimming shortened V by 3 bases and J by 5 bases, and 12 bases separated the two germline ends. The CDR3 runs to 15 residues. Germline V gives CDR1 KGHDR, CDR2 SFDVKD.